This TCR beta chain originates from a study of T cells in Graves' hyperthyroidism and ophthalmopathy. This clonotype was recorded many times. Its antigen is as yet unknown. CDR3 length equals 13 residues. V was trimmed by 0 bases and J by 0 bases, leaving 3 bases between them. The germline V gene encodes CDR1 MNHEY and CDR2 SVGAGI. The CDR3 regions of TCR beta were amplified from RNA transcripts. First-round RT-PCR of the TCR CDR3 relied on the HTBI primer set. TCRdb reprocessed the multiplex PCR reads with MiXCR, giving one entry per CDR3 protein. The data hold more than 550,000 distinct CDR3 sequences, with 40% to 55% observed a single time. Whole-study findings and limits: In the analysis, a 13 V-J model separated ophthalmopathy from stable hyperthyroidism.

The source of this sequence is an adult man with Graves' disease, either hyperthyroidism or ophthalmopathy (not recorded which). V is TRBV6-5 and J is TRBJ2-7; D call uncertain. Specimen: peripheral blood or thyroid tissue (not recorded which). In DNA, the CDR3 is TGTGCCAGCAGTTACTCCGGCTCCTACGAGCAGTACTTC. Amino acids: CASSYSGSYEQYF.